The sequence of this T cell receptor (beta chain) was determined in a study of human T cells and chemical hapten exposure. The time point here: pre-sensitization, week 0. This sample's treatment: therapeutic diphenylcyclopropenone sensitization with weekly scalp DPC. One entry per CDR3 protein, called by TCRdb with MiXCR from the RACE reads. The repertoire includes some 360,000 distinct CDR3 sequences, roughly 5% of them detected once, and around 2.6% sits in the top ten. This clonotype was counted at least ten times. The source material was whole blood, sampled in connection with sensitization to the hapten diphenylcyclopropenone (DPC). The TCR sequence derives from a woman between 50 and 59 years old with alopecia areata. Some clones in this sample may be carry-over from other donors' samples.

The CDR3 here is CASSSGGAGTGNTIYF. The CDR3 DNA reads TGTGCCAGCAGCTCAGGGGGGGCCGGTACGGGAAACACCATATATTTT. The chain couples TRBV7-2 to TRBJ1-3, with 7 bases matching TRBD1. The CDR3 has 16 amino acids. CDR1 and CDR2 from the germline V gene are SGHTA and FQGNSA. The V segment lost 4 bases and the J segment 4 bases; nucleotides outside the gene matches: 10.